This record looks at one T cell receptor beta chain sequence and its context. This sample stems from a study of T cells in Graves' hyperthyroidism and ophthalmopathy. Study-level information: Peripheral blood was obtained at initial diagnosis, preceding any treatment.

From RNA transcripts, TCR beta CDR3 regions were amplified. HTBI primers were used for first-round RT-PCR of the TCR CDR3. TCRdb itself ran the multiplex PCR reads through MiXCR, one entry per CDR3 protein. The table has 500,000 to 700,000 distinct CDR3 sequences, 16% seen once. The receptor's source is a woman under 30 with Graves' hyperthyroidism. The sequencing sample was made of blood.

This CDR3 is CASSGPGQKNTEAFF. CDR3 in DNA: TGTGCCAGCAGTGGCCCCGGACAGAAAAACACTGAAGCTTTCTTT. V and J are TRBV25-1 and TRBJ1-1; tentatively, D is TRBD1 (6 bases). The V gene's germline CDR1 is MGHDK and CDR2 SYGVNS. The CDR3 has 15 residues. The V and J ends lost 4 bases and 2 bases respectively, with 14 bases between them.